This T cell receptor beta chain was captured in a study of identical twins (dated by TCRdb to about 2016). Notes on the research overall: To test whether fetal clonotypes persist, the study used deep sequencing on TCR alpha and beta repertoires from monozygotic twins, unrelated adults of various ages, and cord blood. To rule out contamination, replicate twin experiments were performed at different times with different library preparation protocols.

Study-level results and caveats: Fewer insertions were carried by abundant cord blood beta clonotypes, a similar but weaker trend appeared in young adult naive repertoires, and no such trend appeared in memory repertoires. Compared with coincidental sharing between unrelated individuals, an excess of low generation-probability sequences was observed among out-of-frame TCR alpha sequences shared between twins. Zero-insertion analyses could be partly confounded by invariant T cells such as MAIT and iNKT, although diverse VJ usage argued against such confounding for most clonotypes. Because the same donors could not be followed over many years, conclusions were based on cross-sectional statistical analysis. Recombination models systematically underestimated out-of-frame TCR alpha sharing in monozygotic twins but agreed with sharing between unrelated individuals. In beta out-of-frame sequences, excess twin sharing was weaker, because having fewer shared sequences lowered the signal-to-noise ratio.

The receptor library was made with 5' RACE. Sequencing took place on an Illumina HiSeq 2000. Template switching introduced a universal primer binding site; the final cDNA contained a unique molecular identifier, enabling accurate counting of TCR cDNA molecules. First-strand cDNA for TCR alpha and beta chains was synthesized from specific primers in the conserved constant-segment region. To control for contamination, every cDNA library was double barcoded, receiving both a SMART-Mk sample barcode and Illumina barcodes. TruSeq adapter sequences, together with Illumina sample barcodes, were added in two successive PCR steps. TCR alpha and beta cDNA libraries were sequenced on the Illumina HiSeq platform with custom primers. As for the authors' bioinformatics: Unique molecular identifiers were extracted from raw reads with MiGEC, and CDR3 positions were determined with MiXCR. Recombination models were inferred per individual with the repgenHMM and IGoR tools using an EM algorithm. Shared clonotype analysis was performed with the tcR package in R, normalizing sharing by the product of cloneset sizes. To study raw recombination without the effects of thymic and clonal selection, out-of-frame nonproductive sequences were analyzed. The raw public data were reprocessed by TCRdb itself: fastp quality trimming at Q25, MiXCR clonotype calling, in-frame beta chains only. Each entry is one CDR3 protein sequence, shown with its most common DNA and genes. Clone size and V and J calls follow TCRdb, not the original study. This sample comprises around 220,000 distinct CDR3 sequences, about an eighth of them detected only once. 7% to 9% of the sample rests with the top ten.

This clonotype was detected ten times or more. Its antigen has not been determined. Base qualities are not recorded, but no much larger clone differs from it by a single base. The germline V gene (reference sequence) gives CDR1 as DFQATT and CDR2 as SNEGSKA. Including the terminal cysteine and phenylalanine, the CDR3 comprises 13 residues. Only CDR3 DNA remains: 39 bases, in frame from the first base. Between the V and J ends, shortened by 0 bases and 7 bases respectively, the junction contains 9 bases. All donors were healthy Caucasians. Miltenyi CD45RO+ enrichment and human naive T-cell isolation kits were used to isolate memory (CD45RO+) and naive T cells from PBMC.

Recombination joined TRBV20-1 with TRBJ2-2; the D gene is unclear. Sequenced: memory (CD45RO+) T cells sorted from blood. The sample's cell subset or site label is to be understood as: CD45RO+ enriched T cells. The receptor comes from a woman under 30 in good health. CDR3 sequence: CSARDRVFGELFF. In nucleotides, the sequence is TGCAGTGCTAGAGACCGGGTTTTCGGGGAGCTGTTTTTT.